This T cell receptor beta chain originates from a study of blood T cell repertoires in COVID-19. Study information: T cells, B-cell-depleted T cells, or PBMCs provided the cDNA or gDNA that served as material.

V dropped 1 base and J dropped 3; count of bases not matched to a gene: 1. This CDR3 is 14 amino acids long. The germline gives CDR1 SGHAT, CDR2 FQNNGV. In the authors' workflow: By means of reference gene primer amplification, nucleated cell counts were estimated. The table came from immunoSEQ multiplex PCR; TCRdb's copy has only in-frame clones and leaves some out. The D gene and trimming were derived from the DNA, and the V and J assignments and clone size from that table. The table lists 300,000 to 400,000 clones, 85% to 90% of them singletons. The V and J genes are TRBV11-2 and TRBJ2-7; 9 bases align to TRBD1. The sequencing input was PBMCs or T cells enriched from blood (not recorded which). The source of this sequence is a woman in her 30s with acute COVID-19. DNA for the CDR3: TGTGCCAGCAGCTTAGGGGGACAGGGCTACGAGCAGTACTTC. As protein: CASSLGGQGYEQYF.